The clone carrying this T cell receptor beta chain was counted a few times. This entry is derived from a study of human T cells and chemical hapten exposure. About the study: Application of 0.01% DPC to the upper back was done by patch test, with a reading at 6 days.

Time point specified: pre-sensitization, week 0. Treatment meaning: therapeutic diphenylcyclopropenone sensitization with weekly scalp DPC. Every patch test was put on after a blood sample was taken. The CDR3 spans 10 residues. The germline V and J ends were trimmed by 10 bases and 4 bases, with 5 bases remaining between them. TCRdb recomputed calls from the RACE reads with MiXCR, one row per CDR3 protein. The data contain 250,000 or so distinct CDR3 sequences, roughly 7.4% of them seen just once; the ten biggest clones take up about 1.1%. The source material was whole blood, sampled in connection with sensitization to the hapten diphenylcyclopropenone (DPC). The V gene is TRBV12-3 or TRBV12-4, the J gene TRBJ2-1; D is undetermined. This TCR was recovered from a man aged 18 to 35 with alopecia areata. Some clones in this sample may be carry-over from other donors' samples. This chain's CDR3 is CATQYNEQFF. CDR3 DNA sequence: TGTGCCACACAATACAATGAGCAGTTCTTC.